The table lists the clone carrying this T cell receptor beta chain with many counts. This sample was taken from a study of T cells in Graves' hyperthyroidism and ophthalmopathy. RNA transcripts were the template for amplifying TCR beta CDR3 regions. With the HTBI primer set, the TCR CDR3 went through a first round of RT-PCR. MiXCR, run by TCRdb on the multiplex PCR reads, gives a single entry per CDR3 protein. This table has 500,000 to 650,000 distinct CDR3 sequences, 17% appearing once. Active moderate-to-severe ophthalmopathy, Clinical Activity Score at least 3, NOSPECS at least 4, under 3 months' duration. Uncontrolled infection, other autoimmune disease, pregnancy or lactation excluded patients. The CDR3 runs 15 residues. The J segment lost 0 bases and the V segment lost 5 bases, leaving 6 bases of the junction unmatched. Germline loops: CDR1 DFQATT, CDR2 SNEGSKA (reference sequence).

The clonotype was recovered from a woman between 18 and 29 years old with Graves' ophthalmopathy. The sequenced material came from blood. V gene TRBV20-1 combines with J gene TRBJ2-3; 9 bases map to TRBD2. CDR3: CSAVPSGASTDTQYF. The CDR3 region has the DNA TGCAGTGCTGTTCCTAGCGGGGCTAGCACAGATACGCAGTATTTT.